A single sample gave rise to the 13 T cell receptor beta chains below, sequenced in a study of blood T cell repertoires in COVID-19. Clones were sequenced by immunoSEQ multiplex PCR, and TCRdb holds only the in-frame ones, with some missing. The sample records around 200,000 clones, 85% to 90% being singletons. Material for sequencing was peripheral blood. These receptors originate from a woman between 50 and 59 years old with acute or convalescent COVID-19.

CDR3 DNA sequence: TGCGCCAGCAGCCACTACAAAGGACTAGCGGGAGTGGGCGAGCAGTTCTTC. Encoded protein: CASSHYKGLAGVGEQFF. J is TRBJ2-1 and V is TRBV4-3, with 13 bases fitting TRBD2. The germline CDR1 and CDR2 sequences are LGHNA and YSLEER. This CDR3 has 17 amino acids. V lost 3 bases and J lost 10; bases outside the gene matches: 12.

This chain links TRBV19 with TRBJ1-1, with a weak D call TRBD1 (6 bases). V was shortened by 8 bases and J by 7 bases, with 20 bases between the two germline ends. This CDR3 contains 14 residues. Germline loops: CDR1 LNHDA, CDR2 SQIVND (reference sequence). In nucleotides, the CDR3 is TGTGCCAGTGCCCGCACAGGGTTAAGTTTTGAAGCTTTCTTT. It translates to CASARTGLSFEAFF. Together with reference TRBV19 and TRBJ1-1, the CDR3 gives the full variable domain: DGGITQSPKYLFRKEGQNVTLSCEQNLNHDAMYWYRQDPGQGLRLIYYSQIVNDFQKGDIAEGYSVSREKKESFPLTVTSAQKNPTAFYLCASARTGLSFEAFFGQGTRLTVV.

The CDR3 DNA reads as TGTGCCAGCGGGGGACAGGGGTCCAGTACTAGCACAGATACGCAGTATTTT. Protein sequence: CASGGQGSSTSTDTQYF. V and J are TRBV7-2 and TRBJ2-3; 10 bases map to TRBD1. In germline, CDR1 is SGHTA, CDR2 FQGNSA. V was clipped by 8 bases and J by 0 bases; unmatched bases: 11. The CDR3 has 17 residues.

The CDR3 DNA sequence: TGCGCCAGCAGCTTGCAGGCGCTAGCGGTGTTGGAGACCCAGTACTTC. This sequence encodes CASSLQALAVLETQYF. The chain is built from TRBV5-1 and TRBJ2-5; 7 nucleotides align to TRBD2. Germline lookup yields CDR1 SGHRS and CDR2 YFSETQ. This CDR3 region has 16 residues. V shed 1 base, J shed 5 bases, and the junction held 11 bases outside the gene matches.

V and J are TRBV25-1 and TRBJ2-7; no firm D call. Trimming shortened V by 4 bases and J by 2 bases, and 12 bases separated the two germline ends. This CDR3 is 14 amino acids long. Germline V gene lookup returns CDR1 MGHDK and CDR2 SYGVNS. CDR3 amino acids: CASSGAGFPYEQYF. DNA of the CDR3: TGTGCCAGCAGTGGGGCAGGTTTTCCCTACGAGCAGTACTTC.

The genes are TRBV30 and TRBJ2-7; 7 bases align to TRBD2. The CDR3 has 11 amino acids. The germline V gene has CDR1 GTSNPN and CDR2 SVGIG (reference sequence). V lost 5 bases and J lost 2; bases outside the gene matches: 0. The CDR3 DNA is TGTGCCTGGCGGGGGGCCTACGAGCAGTACTTC. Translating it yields CAWRGAYEQYF.

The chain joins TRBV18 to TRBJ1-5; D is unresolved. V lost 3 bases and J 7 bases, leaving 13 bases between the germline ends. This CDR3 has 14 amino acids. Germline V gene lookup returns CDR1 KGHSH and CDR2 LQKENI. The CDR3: CASSPVTGRQPQHF. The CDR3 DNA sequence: TGTGCCAGCTCACCCGTTACGGGTCGGCAGCCCCAGCATTTT.

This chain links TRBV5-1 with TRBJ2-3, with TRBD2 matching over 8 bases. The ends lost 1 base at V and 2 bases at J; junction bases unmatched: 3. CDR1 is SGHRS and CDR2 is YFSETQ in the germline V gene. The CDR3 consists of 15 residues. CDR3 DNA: TGCGCCAGCAGCTTGTTAGCGGGGCCCACAGATACGCAGTATTTT. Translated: CASSLLAGPTDTQYF.

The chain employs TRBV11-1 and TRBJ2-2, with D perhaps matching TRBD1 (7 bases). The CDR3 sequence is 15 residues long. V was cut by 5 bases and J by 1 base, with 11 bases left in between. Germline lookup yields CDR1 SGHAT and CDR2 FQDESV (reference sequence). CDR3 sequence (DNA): TGTGCCAGCAGCCCCCAGGGGGGGAACACCGGGGAGCTGTTTTTT. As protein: CASSPQGGNTGELFF. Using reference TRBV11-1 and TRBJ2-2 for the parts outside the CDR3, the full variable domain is EAEVAQSPRYKITEKSQAVAFWCDPISGHATLYWYRQILGQGPELLVQFQDESVVDDSQLPKDRFSAERLKGVDSTLKIQPAELGDSAMYLCASSPQGGNTGELFFGEGSRLTVL.

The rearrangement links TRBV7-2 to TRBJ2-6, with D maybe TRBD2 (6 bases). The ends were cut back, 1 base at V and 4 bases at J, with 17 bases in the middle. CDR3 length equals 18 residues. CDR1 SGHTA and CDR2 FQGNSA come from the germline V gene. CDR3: CASSLGVGGKSGANVLTF. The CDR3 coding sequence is TGTGCCAGCAGCTTAGGGGTTGGAGGGAAATCCGGGGCCAACGTCCTGACTTTC.

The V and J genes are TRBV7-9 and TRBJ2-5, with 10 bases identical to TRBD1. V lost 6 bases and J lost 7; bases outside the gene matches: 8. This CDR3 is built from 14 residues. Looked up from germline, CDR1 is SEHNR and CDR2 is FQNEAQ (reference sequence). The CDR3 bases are TGTGCCAGCAGAGGGGACAGGGGCTCGGGGACCCAGTACTTC. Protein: CASRGDRGSGTQYF.

The CDR3 is CASSSQGTVNEQFF. The CDR3, as DNA: TGTGCCAGCAGCTCCCAAGGGACAGTCAATGAGCAGTTCTTC. The rearrangement joins TRBV11-3 to TRBJ2-1; 7 nucleotides match TRBD1. J gave up 6 bases and V 4 bases, and 6 bases lay outside the gene matches. Germline V gives CDR1 SGHNT, CDR2 YENEEA. The CDR3 contains 14 residues.

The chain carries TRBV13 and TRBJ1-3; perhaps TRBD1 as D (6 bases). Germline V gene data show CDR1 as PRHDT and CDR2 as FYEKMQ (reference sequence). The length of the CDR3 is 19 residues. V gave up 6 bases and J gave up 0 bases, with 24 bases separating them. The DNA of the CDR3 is TGTGCCAGCAGTCCCGTTAGGTGGGGGCCCGAGAGCTCTGGAAACACCATATATTTT. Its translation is CASSPVRWGPESSGNTIYF.